This T cell receptor beta chain was observed in a study of monozygotic twins with inflammatory bowel disease. Eight separate reactions per sample yielded the cDNA. After re-calling the 5' RACE reads, TCRdb lists one entry per CDR3 protein, DNA absent. This sample lists approximately 420,000 distinct CDR3 sequences; its ten largest clones have 2.4%. Germline values: CDR1 MGHRA, CDR2 YSYEKL. This CDR3 is 17 amino acids long. Sequencing input: blood. The chain has TRBV4-1 and TRBJ1-1; TCRdb returns TRBD1, unconfirmable since there is no DNA. This TCR was sampled from a human donor with ulcerative colitis or Crohn's disease, or a healthy co-twin of an affected twin (not recorded which). The CDR3 here is CASSQVPMTGEDTEAFF.